The sequence of this T cell receptor beta chain was determined in a study of cytomegalovirus exposure and HLA in healthy donors. Study-level background: The same platform used for the 650 to 850 first-cohort repertoires was also used for the 95 to 150 validation repertoires, as a later analysis reported. Study-wide results and caveats: Cytomegalovirus-associated TCR beta chains were listed, numbering some 150.

The CDR3 has 13 residues. From germline, CDR1 is MNHNS and CDR2 SASEGT. The V and J ends lost 7 bases and 6 bases, in that order; junction bases with no gene match: 6. In the case of this clone: The antigen remains unidentified.

Data came from immunoSEQ multiplex PCR; TCRdb stores just in-frame clones and leaves some out. The table has tens of thousands of clones, about 96% seen once. The rearrangement uses TRBV6-1 and TRBJ2-5; 9 bases are shared with TRBD2. The sample consisted of PBMCs. The clonotype comes from a man aged 18-30 years in good health and CMV-seronegative. The CDR3 region is CASNDSGSKTQYF. Here the CDR3 DNA reads TGTGCCAGCAATGATAGCGGGAGTAAGACCCAGTACTTC.